The 23 T cell receptor beta chains reported below all come from one sample, sequenced in a study of shared clonotypes between healthy human individuals. Repertoires were generated with immunoSEQ multiplex PCR, while TCRdb's copy carries only in-frame clones and drops some. Of about 2.4 million clones in the sample, more than 85% were seen once. The sample consisted of naive CD4+ T cells from PBMCs. Described subset: CD45RA+ positively selected. The receptor set was obtained from a man between 18 and 35 years old in good health. Some clones in this sample may be carry-over from other donors' samples.

This chain joins TRBV5-1 and TRBJ2-5, with D possibly matching TRBD1 (6 bases). The germline V and J ends were trimmed by 2 bases and 4 bases, with 15 bases remaining between them. Germline V gene sequence: CDR1 SGHRS, CDR2 YFSETQ. The CDR3 extends over 15 amino acids. The CDR3 coding sequence is TGCGCCAGCAGCTTTGTACAGGGCAGCCGAGAGACCCAGTACTTC. This encodes CASSFVQGSRETQYF.

V gene TRBV28 combines with J gene TRBJ2-7; D is ambiguous. CDR1 is MDHEN and CDR2 is SYDVKM in the germline V gene. Deletions cut 7 bases from V and 5 bases from J, with 12 bases between. This CDR3 has 12 residues. The CDR3 region has the DNA TGTGCCAGCACCCGCGACCGGAACGAGCAGTACTTC. Its translation is CASTRDRNEQYF.

V gene TRBV30 combines with J gene TRBJ2-7; D is undetermined. Trimming left V 0 bases short and J 2 bases short, with 23 bases between. Germline V CDR1 and CDR2: GTSNPN, SVGIG (reference sequence). The CDR3 extends over 18 amino acids. The CDR3 loop is CAWSVAFGGPSPPYEQYF. Here the CDR3 DNA reads TGTGCCTGGAGTGTAGCGTTCGGTGGGCCGTCACCCCCCTACGAGCAGTACTTC.

The chain employs TRBV11-2 and TRBJ2-7, with 9 positions matching TRBD2. Germline CDR1 SGHAT, CDR2 FQNNGV. The CDR3 contains 16 residues. The V gene end was trimmed by 0 bases and the J gene end by 7 bases; junction bases not matched to a gene: 10. The CDR3 nucleotides are TGTGCCAGCAGCTTAGAGCCTCGCGGGAGGGGTGCTGAGCAGTACTTC. This translates into CASSLEPRGRGAEQYF.

The chain recombines TRBV5-1 with TRBJ2-1; possibly TRBD2 for D (6 bases). Deletions cut 4 bases from V and 7 bases from J, with 24 bases between. The CDR3 length is 17 residues. Germline assignment: CDR1 SGHRS and CDR2 YFSETQ. In DNA form, the CDR3 reads TGCGCCAGCAGCCGTGGGGTGATAGCGGATACCTTTAATGAGCAGTTCTTC. This translates into CASSRGVIADTFNEQFF.

The chain is built from TRBV5-6 and TRBJ1-2; no clear D gene. The V gene lost 1 base and the J gene lost 2 bases, with 9 bases spanning the gap. Germline-derived CDR1 and CDR2 are SGHDT and YYEEEE. The CDR3 contains 14 residues. CDR3 in amino acids: CASSLYTANYGYTF. DNA of the CDR3: TGTGCCAGCAGCTTGTATACAGCGAACTATGGCTACACCTTC.

V gene TRBV30 combines with J gene TRBJ1-2; the D is unclear. The CDR3 contains 13 residues. V lost 2 bases, J lost 4 bases, and 11 bases lay in between. Per germline, CDR1 GTSNPN and CDR2 SVGIG (reference sequence). CDR3 in amino acids: CAWSHPQIYGYTF. CDR3 bases: TGTGCCTGGAGTCATCCACAGATCTATGGCTACACCTTC.

This clone was seen a handful of times. The rearrangement uses TRBV27 and TRBJ2-7, with TRBD2 identical over 8 bases. V lost 6 bases, J lost 5 bases, and 12 bases stayed unmatched. The germline gives CDR1 MNHEY, CDR2 SMNVEV (reference sequence). This CDR3 is built from 15 residues. In DNA form, the CDR3 reads TGTGCCAGCAGGCGGAAAAGCGGGAGTGACGACGAGCAGTACTTC. This sequence encodes CASRRKSGSDDEQYF.

This clone occurred once. The rearrangement joins TRBV18 to TRBJ1-1; D possibly corresponds to TRBD1 (5 bases). The CDR3 length is 15 residues. The V end lost 3 bases, the J end lost 2 bases, and 13 bases lay between the germline ends. Germline CDR1 is KGHSH and CDR2 is LQKENI. CDR3 sequence (DNA): TGTGCCAGCTCACCCCTCGGGGACTCCAACACTGAAGCTTTCTTT. This encodes CASSPLGDSNTEAFF.

This clone was counted a few times. The chain has TRBV19 and TRBJ1-4; TRBD1 matches at 8 bases. In germline, CDR1 is LNHDA, CDR2 SQIVND (reference sequence). The CDR3 consists of 11 residues. V lost 8 bases to trimming and J lost 7 bases; unmatched junction nucleotides: 0. The DNA for the CDR3 is TGTGCCAGTGGACAGGGTGAAAAACTGTTTTTT. This sequence encodes CASGQGEKLFF.

The chain uses TRBV4-2 and TRBJ2-5, with 9 positions matching TRBD2. The CDR3 sequence is 23 residues long. Per germline, CDR1 LGHNA and CDR2 YNFKEQ. V lost 1 base and J lost 5; bases outside the gene matches: 29. This CDR3 reads CASSQGTSGFRKWGGGALETQYF. CDR3 in DNA: TGTGCCAGCAGCCAAGGCACTAGCGGGTTTAGAAAATGGGGCGGTGGGGCGTTGGAGACCCAGTACTTC.

In its sample, this clone was seen once. The J gene is TRBJ2-5, the V gene TRBV9; D tentatively fits TRBD1 or TRBD2 (6 bases each). The CDR3 has 16 amino acids. Germline V gene lookup returns CDR1 SGDLS and CDR2 YYNGEE. The germline V and J ends were trimmed by 0 bases and 5 bases, with 17 bases remaining between them. The CDR3 is CASSVGGGTAGETQYF. The CDR3 coding sequence is TGTGCCAGCAGCGTAGGTGGGGGCACCGCGGGGGAGACCCAGTACTTC.

The genes are TRBV30 and TRBJ2-3; 11 positions match TRBD2. V lost 2 bases to trimming and J lost 2 bases; unmatched junction nucleotides: 6. The CDR3 contains 16 residues. CDR1 and CDR2 from the germline V gene are GTSNPN and SVGIG (reference sequence). In nucleotides, the CDR3 is TGTGCCTGGAGTACCTCTAGCGGGGGGACCACAGATACGCAGTATTTT. This gives the protein CAWSTSSGGTTDTQYF.

The J gene is TRBJ2-1, the V gene TRBV4-2; 7 nucleotides agree with TRBD2. The CDR3 spans 19 residues. Germline V gene lookup returns CDR1 LGHNA and CDR2 YNFKEQ. The V segment lost 3 bases and the J segment 0 bases; nucleotides outside the gene matches: 14. CDR3: CASSQVGPGGTSSYNEQFF. DNA of the CDR3: TGTGCCAGCAGCCAGGTAGGGCCGGGGGGAACGAGCTCCTACAATGAGCAGTTCTTC.

The chain uses TRBV7-9 and TRBJ2-7; TRBD1 matches at 8 bases. Germline-derived CDR1 and CDR2 are SEHNR and FQNEAQ (reference sequence). Unmatched junction bases numbered 8, after V lost 1 base and J lost 6 bases. This CDR3 contains 15 residues. CDR3 bases: TGTGCCAGCAGCTTAGTGGCAGGGGGCTATGGCGAGCAGTACTTC. It encodes CASSLVAGGYGEQYF. Full variable domain (rest looked up from reference TRBV7-9 and TRBJ2-7): DTGVSQNPRHKITKRGQNVTFRCDPISEHNRLYWYRQTLGQGPEFLTYFQNEAQLEKSRLLSDRFSAERPKGSFSTLEIQRTEQGDSAMYLCASSLVAGGYGEQYFGPGTRLTVT.

The genes are TRBV5-1 and TRBJ2-1; 8 bases match TRBD1. V lost 2 bases to trimming and J lost 8 bases; unmatched junction nucleotides: 15. Germline CDR1 is SGHRS and CDR2 is YFSETQ. CDR3 size: 17 residues. The CDR3 reads CASSFSGRGQARDEQFF. The CDR3, as DNA: TGCGCCAGCAGCTTTTCAGGCAGGGGGCAGGCCCGGGATGAGCAGTTCTTC.

The chain employs TRBV5-4 and TRBJ1-3; 7 bases map to TRBD1. The CDR3 has 17 amino acids. Germline assignment: CDR1 SGHNT and CDR2 YYREEE (reference sequence). Losses at the gene ends were 4 bases for V and 0 bases for J; bases not matched to a gene: 10. The CDR3 DNA sequence: TGTGCCAGCAGCCCAGGCGGACAGGCCCCCTCTGGAAACACCATATATTTT. It specifies CASSPGGQAPSGNTIYF.

There are a few counts of this clone. The chain links TRBV5-4 to TRBJ1-1, with a weak D call TRBD1 (6 bases). The CDR3 runs 14 residues. Germline loops: CDR1 SGHNT, CDR2 YYREEE (reference sequence). V lost 5 bases, J lost 4 bases, and 15 bases lay in between. The CDR3 nucleotides are TGTGCCAGCAGGTTAACGGGACAAAGCACTGAAGCTTTCTTT. Protein product: CASRLTGQSTEAFF.

The chain links TRBV18 to TRBJ2-7; 10 bases agree with TRBD1. V lost 5 bases to trimming and J lost 3 bases; unmatched junction nucleotides: 4. Germline V gives CDR1 KGHSH, CDR2 LQKENI. The CDR3 totals 14 residues. In DNA form, the CDR3 reads TGTGCCAGCTCATCGGGACAGGGGATCTACGAGCAGTACTTC. The encoded protein is CASSSGQGIYEQYF.

On this clone itself: Other nucleotide sequences from this sample produce the same CDR3. The chain carries TRBV6-1 and TRBJ1-1, with 8 nucleotides matching TRBD1. The CDR3 covers 14 residues. The V gene end was trimmed by 6 bases and the J gene end by 0 bases; junction bases not matched to a gene: 3. CDR1 is MNHNS and CDR2 is SASEGT in the germline V gene. CDR3 bases: TGTGCCAGCAGGACGACAGGGGTGAACACTGAAGCTTTCTTT. Translation gives CASRTTGVNTEAFF.

The chain links TRBV5-4 to TRBJ2-7, with D unclear. Trimming took 4 bases from V and 2 from J, leaving 16 bases between them. The V gene's germline CDR1 is SGHNT and CDR2 YYREEE (reference sequence). This CDR3 region has 15 residues. CDR3 nucleotides: TGTGCCAGCAGCCTTGAATCGGGCCGAACCTACGAGCAGTACTTC. Translated, it gives CASSLESGRTYEQYF.

This rearrangement joins TRBV7-3 to TRBJ2-7, with D unclear. The CDR3 has 13 amino acids. Trimming took off 1 base at V and 6 bases at J, with 10 bases between the two ends. Looked up from germline, CDR1 is SGHTA and CDR2 is FQGTGA. The CDR3 sequence is CASSLSRQGEQYF. For the CDR3, the DNA is TGTGCCAGCAGCTTAAGTCGTCAAGGCGAGCAGTACTTC.

J is TRBJ2-7 and V is TRBV29-1; 7 bases map to TRBD1. V trimming: 5 bases; J trimming: 6 bases; junction bases outside the gene matches: 4. The germline V gene encodes CDR1 SQVTM and CDR2 ANQGSEA. The CDR3 loop spans 11 amino acids. This chain's CDR3 is CSVRTGPEQYF. For the CDR3, the DNA is TGCAGCGTTCGGACAGGTCCCGAGCAGTACTTC.